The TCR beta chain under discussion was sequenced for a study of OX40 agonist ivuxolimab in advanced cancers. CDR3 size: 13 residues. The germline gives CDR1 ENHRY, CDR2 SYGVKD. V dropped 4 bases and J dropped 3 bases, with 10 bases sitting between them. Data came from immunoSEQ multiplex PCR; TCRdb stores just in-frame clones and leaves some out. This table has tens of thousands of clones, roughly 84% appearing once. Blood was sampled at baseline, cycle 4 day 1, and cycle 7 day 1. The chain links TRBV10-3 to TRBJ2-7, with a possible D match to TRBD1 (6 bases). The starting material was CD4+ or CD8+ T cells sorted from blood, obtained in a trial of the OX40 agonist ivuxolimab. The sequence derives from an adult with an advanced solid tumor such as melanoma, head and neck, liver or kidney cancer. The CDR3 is CAISADSVYEQYF. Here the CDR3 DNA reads TGTGCCATCAGTGCGGACAGTGTCTACGAGCAGTACTTC.